Here is one T cell receptor beta chain with its context. Its target is not known. The data are from a study of response to subunit inactivated influenza vaccine. TCRdb redid the calling of the RT-PCR reads with MiXCR, one entry per CDR3 protein. The table includes about 190,000 distinct CDR3 sequences, 13% to 15% detected once. Germline lookup yields CDR1 MDHEN and CDR2 SYDVKM. The CDR3 runs 16 residues. Trimming cost V 6 bases and J 8 bases; bases outside gene matches: 11. Study results and limitations: After each seasonal influenza vaccination, few new T cells are recruited, the authors suggested.

Sequences were derived from CD8+ T cells sorted from PBMCs, sampled about 5 days after vaccination. This TCR was sampled from a middle-aged man who received an inactivated influenza vaccine. The chain joins TRBV28 to TRBJ2-1; 12 bases align to TRBD2. The CDR3 sequence is CASRPLAGGPGYEQFF. The CDR3 DNA sequence: TGTGCCAGCAGACCGCTAGCGGGAGGGCCTGGTTATGAGCAGTTCTTC.